These 19 T cell receptor beta chains were all obtained from the same sample, sequenced in a study of early T cells in non-severe SARS-CoV-2 infection. Each CDR3 protein gets one entry after TCRdb re-called the 5' RACE reads with MiXCR. The sample has 40,000 to 50,000 distinct CDR3 sequences, roughly 11% seen once. The source material was whole blood. These receptors were taken from an adult who was a healthcare worker with PCR-confirmed SARS-CoV-2 infection or an uninfected control (not recorded which).

This clonotype was detected only a few times. The J gene is TRBJ1-6, the V gene TRBV28; D is undetermined. The CDR3 runs 13 residues. Germline lookup yields CDR1 MDHEN and CDR2 SYDVKM. DNA of the CDR3: TGTGGGATTGGGAGCTCCTATAATTCACCCCTCCACTTT. It encodes CGIGSSYNSPLHF. Full variable domain (rest looked up from reference TRBV28 and TRBJ1-6): DVKVTQSSRYLVKRTGEKVFLECVQDMDHENMFWYRQDPGLGLRLIYFSYDVKMKEKGDIPEGYSVSREKKERFSLILESASTNQTSMYLCGIGSSYNSPLHFGNGTRLTVT.

This clonotype was picked up many times. This chain joins TRBV5-8 and TRBJ2-3; D not certain. The CDR3 has 15 residues. V was pared by 0 bases and J by 5 bases, with 13 bases between. Germline V gene lookup returns CDR1 SGHTS and CDR2 YDEGEE. CDR3 sequence: CASSLAYSGEDTQYF. In DNA form, the CDR3 reads TGTGCCAGCAGCTTGGCCTATTCCGGCGAAGATACGCAGTATTTT.

This clonotype appeared many times. This chain joins TRBV3-1 and TRBJ2-1, with D possibly TRBD2 on 6 matching bases. The germline V and J ends were trimmed by 3 bases and 8 bases, with 14 bases remaining between them. Germline loops: CDR1 LGHDT, CDR2 YNNKEL (reference sequence). The CDR3 runs to 14 residues. Here the CDR3 reads CASSHSTSFDEQFF. Written as DNA, the CDR3 is TGTGCCAGCAGCCATTCGACTAGTTTCGATGAGCAGTTCTTC.

The V and J genes are TRBV29-1 and TRBJ2-5; D remains ambiguous. V lost 1 base, J lost 5 bases, and 17 bases lay in between. The CDR3 is made up of 15 amino acids. The germline CDR1 and CDR2 sequences are SQVTM and ANQGSEA. CDR3 loop: CSVEVGSFYGETQYF. The CDR3 bases are TGCAGCGTTGAAGTTGGGTCATTTTATGGCGAGACCCAGTACTTC.

This clonotype was seen repeatedly, ten times or more. The CDR3 nucleotides read TGTGCCAGCAGCCAAGAATCACAGCAACTCACAGATACGCAGTATTTT. Its translation: CASSQESQQLTDTQYF. J is TRBJ2-3 and V is TRBV4-2; D remains ambiguous. This CDR3 comprises 16 residues. Germline V gives CDR1 LGHNA, CDR2 YNFKEQ. V shed 0 bases and J shed 2 bases, with 12 bases lying between them.

The chain uses TRBV5-1 and TRBJ1-2, with TRBD1 as a possible D gene (6 bases). Deletions cut 4 bases from V and 0 bases from J, with 19 bases between. This CDR3 region has 17 residues. The germline gives CDR1 SGHRS, CDR2 YFSETQ. CDR3 nucleotides: TGCGCCAGCAGCCGCTGGACAGCCGAGATCACTAACTATGGCTACACCTTC. Protein sequence: CASSRWTAEITNYGYTF.

J is TRBJ2-3 and V is TRBV27; D is unresolved. From germline, CDR1 is MNHEY and CDR2 SMNVEV (reference sequence). The CDR3 has 15 residues. The V end was cut by 7 bases, the J end by 1 base, with 15 bases between. The CDR3 coding sequence is TGTGCCAGCATCCAATCAGGCAGTGGCACAGATACGCAGTATTTT. Its protein product is CASIQSGSGTDTQYF.

This clonotype has just a few counts. V and J are TRBV7-2 and TRBJ2-5, with TRBD1 matching 8 bases. Per germline, CDR1 SGHTA and CDR2 FQGNSA. CDR3 length equals 15 residues. V dropped 2 bases and J dropped 5; count of bases not matched to a gene: 7. The CDR3 DNA reads as TGTGCCAGCAGCTTAAACAACAGGGGGAGGGAGACCCAGTACTTC. This gives the protein CASSLNNRGRETQYF. The variable domain in full, with the rest retrieved from reference TRBV7-2 and TRBJ2-5, is GAGVSQSPSNKVTEKGKDVELRCDPISGHTALYWYRQSLGQGLEFLIYFQGNSAPDKSGLPSDRFSAERTGGSVSTLTIQRTQQEDSAVYLCASSLNNRGRETQYFGPGTRLLVL.

This clonotype was seen at least ten times. The J gene is TRBJ2-1, the V gene TRBV28; D is uncertain. The CDR3 runs to 13 residues. V lost 3 bases to trimming and J lost 5 bases, with 8 bases between them. Germline values: CDR1 MDHEN, CDR2 SYDVKM. The CDR3 DNA follows: TGTGCCAGCAGTTTCCCGAGTAACAATGAGCAGTTCTTC. This translates into CASSFPSNNEQFF.

This clonotype has a count of ten or more. V is TRBV27 and J is TRBJ2-7; D is unclear. Germline V gene sequence: CDR1 MNHEY, CDR2 SMNVEV (reference sequence). The CDR3 is 18 residues long. V was pared by 5 bases and J by 6 bases, with 29 bases between. CDR3 sequence (DNA): TGTGCCAGCAGTCCCCGCCTGCCTCATAGCTACCCTTCGGTCGAGCAGTACTTC. Amino acid sequence: CASSPRLPHSYPSVEQYF.

This clonotype appeared many times. The V gene is TRBV3-1, the J gene TRBJ1-1; 11 nucleotides match TRBD1. Germline values: CDR1 LGHDT, CDR2 YNNKEL (reference sequence). After removal of 5 bases from V and 1 base from J, the junction contained 3 bases not matched to a gene. CDR3 size: 15 residues. The CDR3 bases are TGTGCCAGCAGCACAGGGACAGGGGGGAACACTGAAGCTTTCTTT. It translates to CASSTGTGGNTEAFF.

The table lists this clonotype with a few counts. This chain joins TRBV4-3 and TRBJ2-5; tentative D call: TRBD2 (7 bases). Per germline, CDR1 LGHNA and CDR2 YSLEER. The CDR3 is made up of 15 amino acids. V lost 0 bases, J lost 4 bases, and 12 bases lay in between. CDR3 nucleotide sequence: TGCGCCAGCAGCCAAGATCGGGGGGCCGGAGAGACCCAGTACTTC. Protein product: CASSQDRGAGETQYF.

This clonotype was recorded at least ten times. The chain uses TRBV7-2 and TRBJ2-1; 14 positions match TRBD2. Germline CDR1 SGHTA, CDR2 FQGNSA. This CDR3 comprises 17 residues. Trimming at V came to 7 bases and at J to 0 bases, leaving 5 bases not matched to a gene. Here the CDR3 DNA reads TGTGCCAGCACTCGGACTAGCGGGAGGAGCTCCTACAATGAGCAGTTCTTC. Its translation is CASTRTSGRSSYNEQFF.

V usage is TRBV12-3 or TRBV12-4 and J usage is TRBJ2-7; D not certain. This CDR3 has 11 residues. Trimming cost V 4 bases and J 2 bases, with 3 bases left between them. CDR3 sequence: CASSSPYEQYF. The CDR3 DNA follows: TGTGCCAGCAGTTCCCCCTACGAGCAGTACTTC.

The chain uses TRBV28 and TRBJ2-3; no clear D gene. V lost 2 bases, J lost 9 bases, and 9 bases lay in between. The CDR3 consists of 12 residues. Germline V gene lookup returns CDR1 MDHEN and CDR2 SYDVKM. CDR3 loop: CASSLLLGTQYF. DNA of the CDR3: TGTGCCAGCAGTTTACTGCTGGGGACGCAGTATTTT.

This clonotype was counted many times. The J gene is TRBJ1-1, the V gene TRBV20-1; D is unclear. This CDR3 is built from 13 residues. V lost 0 bases and J 0 bases, leaving 5 bases between the germline ends. CDR1 and CDR2 from the germline V gene are DFQATT and SNEGSKA (reference sequence). The DNA of the CDR3 is TGCAGTGCTAGAGATCCGGTGAACACTGAAGCTTTCTTT. Its protein product is CSARDPVNTEAFF.

The J gene is TRBJ2-1, the V gene TRBV4-1; 12 bases fit TRBD2. After removal of 4 bases from V and 5 bases from J, the junction contained 9 bases not matched to a gene. CDR1 and CDR2 (germline): MGHRA, YSYEKL. This CDR3 has 17 amino acids. The CDR3 loop reads CASSRPLLAGGHNEQFF. In DNA form, the CDR3 reads TGCGCCAGCAGCCGCCCTCTACTAGCGGGAGGACACAATGAGCAGTTCTTC.

This clonotype counts as medium-sized. The rearrangement links TRBV6-1 to TRBJ2-1; D unresolved. The CDR3 runs to 16 residues. Germline V gene sequence: CDR1 MNHNS, CDR2 SASEGT. Trimming removed 3 bases at V and 9 bases at J, with 21 bases between. CDR3: CASSDPLELQSGEQFF. DNA of the CDR3: TGTGCCAGCAGTGACCCATTAGAGCTTCAGTCCGGTGAGCAGTTCTTC.

The table lists this clonotype with many counts. The chain carries TRBV7-2 and TRBJ2-5; TRBD1 might be the D (6 bases). The CDR3 has 16 amino acids. Per germline, CDR1 SGHTA and CDR2 FQGNSA. V lost 2 bases, J lost 5 bases, and 18 bases lay in between. DNA of the CDR3: TGTGCCAGCAGCTTACCCCGGGACACTCAGGGGGAGACCCAGTACTTC. Its protein product is CASSLPRDTQGETQYF.